What follows are 11 T cell receptor beta chains derived from one specimen sequenced in a study of CD8+CD57+ T cells in acquired aplastic anemia. The study profiled TCR beta VDJ and CDR3 using genomic DNA as template. TCRdb analysed the reads with MiXCR anew, one entry per CDR3 protein. The sample shows under 200,000 distinct CDR3 sequences, under 55% of them seen only once. For sequencing, patients were chosen who had shown expansion of CD8+CD57+ cells by flow cytometry. Sequencing was performed on sorted CD4+, CD8+, or CD8+CD57+ T cells (not recorded which) from PBMCs. Source of these receptors: a human donor with aplastic anemia.

V gene TRBV27 combines with J gene TRBJ2-1, with 11 positions matching TRBD2. Germline V gene lookup returns CDR1 MNHEY and CDR2 SMNVEV (reference sequence). V lost 5 bases to trimming and J lost 7 bases; unmatched junction nucleotides: 10. The CDR3 extends over 16 amino acids. CDR3: CASSRVGLAGPNEQFF. CDR3 bases: TGTGCCAGCAGTCGAGTAGGACTAGCGGGCCCAAATGAGCAGTTCTTC.

CDR3 residues: CAIQNRDRGLREQYF. The CDR3, as DNA: TGTGCCATCCAAAACCGGGACAGGGGGCTGCGTGAGCAGTACTTC. The chain uses TRBV10-3 and TRBJ2-7, with 12 bases aligning to TRBD1. Looked up from germline, CDR1 is ENHRY and CDR2 is SYGVKD. The CDR3 loop spans 15 amino acids. Losses at the gene ends were 8 bases for V and 7 bases for J; bases not matched to a gene: 12.

This chain links TRBV5-5 with TRBJ2-7, with D maybe TRBD2 (6 bases). Germline lookup yields CDR1 SGHKS and CDR2 YYEKEE (reference sequence). V was shortened by 2 bases and J by 6 bases, with 9 bases between the two germline ends. The CDR3 is made up of 12 amino acids. CDR3 sequence: CASSFRGSEQYF. The CDR3 DNA sequence: TGTGCCAGCAGCTTCCGGGGGTCCGAGCAGTACTTC.

This chain joins TRBV15 and TRBJ1-2; D remains ambiguous. This CDR3 region has 12 residues. Trimming removed 6 bases at V and 3 bases at J, with 8 bases between. From germline, CDR1 is LNHNV and CDR2 YYDKDF (reference sequence). CDR3: CATSNQDYGYTF. DNA for the CDR3: TGTGCCACCAGTAACCAGGACTATGGCTACACCTTC.

This clonotype was counted at least ten times. Here the CDR3 DNA reads TGTGCCAGTAGTACCTCCTTGGGGGGAAACACCATATATTTT. The encoded protein is CASSTSLGGNTIYF. The chain recombines TRBV19 with TRBJ1-3; D is undetermined. Between the trimmed V and J ends, which lost 4 bases and 4 bases, there was a span of 11 bases. This CDR3 is 14 amino acids long. The germline gives CDR1 LNHDA, CDR2 SQIVND (reference sequence).

V usage is TRBV10-3 and J usage is TRBJ1-2; D possibly corresponds to TRBD1 (6 bases). Trimming pared 8 bases from V and 6 bases from J, leaving 22 bases between. CDR3 size: 15 residues. Germline assignment: CDR1 ENHRY and CDR2 SYGVKD. Here the CDR3 reads CAIGSQGRSRDGYTF. Written as DNA, the CDR3 is TGTGCCATCGGGTCACAGGGAAGGAGTAGGGATGGCTACACCTTC.

The V and J genes are TRBV19 and TRBJ1-6; D is ambiguous. The CDR3 sequence is 14 residues long. V shed 5 bases and J shed 7 bases, with 12 bases lying between them. Germline-derived CDR1 and CDR2 are LNHDA and SQIVND (reference sequence). CDR3 coding DNA: TGTGCCAGTAGTCGGGAAGTGCCCAATTCACCCCTCCACTTT. This gives the protein CASSREVPNSPLHF.

This clonotype was found a few times. A much larger clonotype is one base distant, so this may be a read error. The chain carries TRBV2 and TRBJ2-7, with a tentative D call TRBD1 (6 bases). CDR3 length: 13 residues. The ends were cut back, 6 bases at V and 9 bases at J, with 18 bases in the middle. Germline V gene sequence: CDR1 SNHLY, CDR2 FYNNEI. The CDR3 is CASSLVKGHGQYF. The DNA of the CDR3 is TGTGCCAGCAGCTTGGTTAAGGGACACGGGCAGTACTTC.

This clonotype showed up many times. The chain has TRBV3-1 and TRBJ2-7, with no clear D. The CDR3 length is 14 residues. CDR1 LGHDT and CDR2 YNNKEL come from the germline V gene (reference sequence). With 4 bases removed from V and 3 bases from J, the gap between germline ends came to 13 bases. The CDR3: CASSLQVTNYEQYF. The CDR3, as DNA: TGTGCCAGCAGCCTTCAAGTTACTAACTACGAGCAGTACTTC.

At least ten counts were recorded for this clonotype. This CDR3 reads CASSGSGGGGTSYEQYF. For the CDR3, the DNA is TGCGCCAGCAGCGGCTCGGGCGGGGGCGGTACCTCCTACGAGCAGTACTTC. The chain joins TRBV5-1 to TRBJ2-7, with D perhaps TRBD2 (7 bases). V was shortened by 4 bases and J by 0 bases, with 20 bases between the two germline ends. Germline CDR1 SGHRS, CDR2 YFSETQ. This CDR3 has 17 amino acids.

This clonotype was recorded at least ten times. This rearrangement joins TRBV2 to TRBJ2-1; weak D call: TRBD2 (5 bases). Germline V gene lookup returns CDR1 SNHLY and CDR2 FYNNEI. Trimming removed 9 bases from V and 9 bases from J, with 21 bases in between. The CDR3 length is 14 residues. CDR3: CASHQELEVVEQFF. The CDR3 nucleotides read TGTGCCAGTCACCAGGAATTGGAGGTTGTTGAGCAGTTCTTC.